The following is a T cell receptor (beta chain) sequence with its context. Time point noted: newly diagnosed GD, antithyroid drugs for less than 3 months. The TCR library was made from RNA that had been extracted from PBMCs in TRIzol. Each of the patients was recruited from an endocrinology department situated in Xi'an, China. Roughly 8.3 milliliters of peripheral blood were taken and placed in EDTA tubes. The sample is drawn from a study of regulatory T cells in long-lasting Graves disease. On the study more broadly: Antithyroid drugs had been taken under 3 months by newly diagnosed Graves' patients.

The TCR beta library used iRepertoire HTBI primers with Arm-PCR amplification of CDR3. TCRdb passed the multiplex PCR reads through MiXCR, listing each CDR3 protein once. The repertoire holds hundreds of thousands of distinct CDR3 sequences, with 15% to 20% as singletons. The CDR3 loop spans 15 amino acids. The trim removed 8 bases at V and 4 bases at J, leaving 9 bases unmatched. Germline V gives CDR1 SEHNR, CDR2 FQNEAQ (reference sequence). These same data were also listed under a study on T cells in Graves' hyperthyroidism and ophthalmopathy. From that study: Participants, patients aged 18 to 65, had newly diagnosed hyperthyroidism with a duration under 2 months.

This chain uses TRBV7-9 with TRBJ2-5; TRBD2 aligns across 11 bases. This clonotype was obtained from a woman aged 35 to 59 with Graves disease. The material sequenced was peripheral blood mononuclear cells (PBMCs), taken at new diagnosis, from a patient treated with antithyroid drugs. The CDR3 is CASGLTGTSGETQYF. The CDR3 bases are TGTGCCAGCGGCCTCACCGGGACTAGCGGAGAGACCCAGTACTTC. Drawing the rest from reference TRBV7-9 and TRBJ2-5, the complete variable domain is DTGVSQNPRHKITKRGQNVTFRCDPISEHNRLYWYRQTLGQGPEFLTYFQNEAQLEKSRLLSDRFSAERPKGSFSTLEIQRTEQGDSAMYLCASGLTGTSGETQYFGPGTRLLVL.